Described below is a single TCR beta chain sequence and its context. This clone was detected only a few times. Its specific antigen is unknown. Base qualities are not at hand, and no much larger clone is one base apart. The CDR3 runs 16 residues from the cysteine to the phenylalanine. Left in the record is the CDR3 DNA by itself, 48 bases read in frame from the first base. CDR1 and CDR2 were assigned from the germline V gene as SGHTA and FQGNSA. For this chain, trimming is 6 bases at the V end and 0 bases at the J end, and the number of junction bases without a gene match is 9. The High Capacity cDNA Reverse Transcription Kit was used to reverse transcribe all of the isolated RNA, meaning that expressed TCRB transcripts were what got sequenced. Deep immunoSEQ sequencing was applied to naive, central memory and regulatory T cell samples, giving an average of roughly 3.5 million total reads per sample. After sorted cells were lysed in RLT buffer, RNA was extracted with DNase-treated RNeasy Micro or Mini kits, with the choice depending on cell number. Each cell subset was processed on its own to prevent cross-contamination, while patient and healthy donor samples were processed together. TCRB sequences were amplified from cDNA with the immunoSEQ multiplex PCR, producing 87-bp fragments spanning the CDR3 region. The amplicons were sequenced using the Illumina HiSeq platform. Per the original workflow: Synthetic template baselines were used to correct PCR bias computationally, reads within Hamming distance 2 were collapsed, and singletons that could not be merged were discarded. Reads were aligned to IMGT to assign V, D and J genes, CDR3 length, and insertions or deletions at six rearrangement sites. Within each subset, clonotype counts were normalized to the number of sorted cells before true diversity and Gini coefficients were calculated with the tcR R package. Repertoire sharing was quantified using the overlap coefficient calculated on TCRB nucleotide sequences. Out-of-frame TCRB sequences from naive cells were analyzed as a proxy for the pre-selection repertoire. Not all clones reach the TCRdb copy of this immuneACCESS table, which keeps in-frame sequences only. Checked studies attribute under half of the gap to unresolved V genes and leave the rest unexplained. The V and J calls and clone size were taken over from that table, and D and trimming were inferred from the DNA. Here the sample has about 620,000 clones; 15% to 18% occur a single time. The ten largest make up roughly 0.098% of the sample.

This specimen belongs to a study of beta chain features in type 1 diabetes (dated by TCRdb to 2016 to 2019). Context from the whole study: Patients and healthy donors did not differ in mean age, gender distribution, total cell number or subset yield. A total of 100 million to 110 million sorted cells were examined across all samples, and a strong correlation was observed between cell number per subset and RNA yield. Whereas all 30 or so donors provided naive and central memory subsets, regulatory and stem cell-like memory subsets were isolated from just 8 patients and roughly eight healthy donors. In the study, TCRB repertoires of sorted circulating CD4+ T cell subsets from recently diagnosed type 1 diabetes patients were compared with those of matched healthy donors. What the authors observed across the whole study: The naive, central memory and regulatory TCRB repertoires appeared to resemble one another more closely among patients than among healthy donors. Patients with type 1 diabetes made fewer insertions and deleted more nucleotides at VDJ recombination sites, implying thymic rearrangement abnormalities. A moderate but significant shortening of TCRB CDR3 length was observed in type 1 diabetes patients in all four CD4+ subsets. Because cDNA was sequenced instead of genomic DNA, highly expressing activated cells could be over-represented, though the groups showed no difference in activation or CD3 levels. Because the HLA sub-analyses included only small numbers of individuals, any influence of HLA type on TCRB rearrangement was left unresolved. PCR might favor shorter templates, but patient and control samples were amplified and corrected together, so any skew would affect both groups equally.

A single peripheral blood draw of approximately 100 mL on average was collected from each donor into heparinised tubes. A BD FACSAria II and a panel including CD45RO, CCR7, CD25, CD127, CD95 and CD27 were used to sort naive, central memory, regulatory and stem cell-like memory CD4+ T cells. Every sorted population had a purity above 95%. PBMCs were separated immediately by Lymphoprep density gradient centrifugation and were stained directly, without being cultured. So that batch effects would be minimized, each experiment stained and sorted samples in pairs, pairing one healthy donor with one patient.

This TCR was recovered from a man between 18 and 29 years old in good health. The source material was naive CD4+ T cells from blood. The sample's cell subset or site, from its label and the paper: true naive CD4+ T cells. Here the chain combines TRBV7-2 and TRBJ1-1, and TRBD1 matches 8 of the central bases. The encoded CDR3 is CASRNRGGQMNTEAFF. Here is the DNA: TGTGCCAGCAGGAACAGGGGGGGTCAGATGAACACTGAAGCTTTCTTT.